This T cell receptor beta chain was retrieved from a study of identical twins. A universal primer site came from template switching; cDNA carried unique molecular identifiers. TCRdb fed the 5' RACE reads into MiXCR, producing one record per CDR3 protein. The top ten hold roughly 2% of the sample, which has hundreds of thousands of distinct CDR3 sequences, over 5% seen once. Notes on this clonotype: The antigen is undetermined.

The study, taken as a whole, reports: When twins shared out-of-frame alpha sequences, those sequences had excess low generation probability. In monozygotic twins, models underestimated the sharing of out-of-frame TCR alpha.

The CDR3 has 16 amino acids. Trimming left V 5 bases short and J 6 bases short, with 21 bases between. CDR1 SGHVS and CDR2 FNYEAQ come from the germline V gene. This chain uses TRBV7-6 with TRBJ2-3; D unresolved. The receptor comes from a man between 18 and 29 years old in good health. Input material: naive T cells sorted from blood. CDR3 region: CASSPRFGPQGDTQYF. In DNA form, the CDR3 reads TGTGCCAGCAGCCCTAGATTTGGGCCACAAGGGGATACGCAGTATTTT.